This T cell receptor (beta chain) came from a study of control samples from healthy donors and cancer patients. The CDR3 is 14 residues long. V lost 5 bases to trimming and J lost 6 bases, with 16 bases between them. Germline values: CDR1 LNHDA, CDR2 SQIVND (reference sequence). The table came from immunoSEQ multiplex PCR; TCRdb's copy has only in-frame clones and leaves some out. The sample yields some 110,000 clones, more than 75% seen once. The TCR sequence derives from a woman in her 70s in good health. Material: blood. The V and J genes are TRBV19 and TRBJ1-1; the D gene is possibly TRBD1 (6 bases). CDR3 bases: TGTGCCAGTAGTCCCCCAAGGGGGGCCCCTGAAGCTTTCTTT. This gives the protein CASSPPRGAPEAFF.